This T cell receptor (beta chain) was documented in a study of cytomegalovirus exposure and HLA in healthy donors (dated by TCRdb to the late 2010s). For the wider study: In an earlier analysis of under 600 of the donors, about 270 Gb of sequence data and 120 million or so unique TCR beta sequences from about 180 million T cells were reported. Around 320 gigabases of sequencing data and tens of millions of unique TCR sequences were included in an early release covering about 700 HLA-typed donors. Among the roughly 390 genotyped donors, 81% belonged to the genetic ancestry cluster associated with self-reported Caucasian donors. The study aimed to test whether signatures of past pathogen exposure could be identified by cataloging public T cell receptors. The study profiled the T cell repertoires of around 700 subjects by immunosequencing and related them to cytomegalovirus serostatus. A separate validation cohort of over 95 different subjects was used in addition to the roughly 700-subject first cohort. To predict cytomegalovirus infection status, the study combined high-throughput TCR immunosequencing, statistical association of individual TCRs with disease status, and machine learning. To study patterns of TCR occurrence, a later analysis re-analyzed previously published TCR beta repertoires from more than 550 donors and added high-resolution HLA genotyping. The later analysis used no new phenotypic data to find candidate immune exposures, relying instead on TCR beta sequences and their occurrence across donors. An earlier analysis of several hundred of the donors applied high-throughput TCR beta sequencing to assess whether each TCR beta V gene segment acted as functional or pseudogenic. Donor age, sex, ethnicity and CMV serostatus were compiled together with the repertoire data. A later genetic analysis took genome-wide SNP genotypes for about three fifths of the 666 donors and used that subset as a discovery cohort. Every discovery cohort repertoire had been produced on one sequencing platform. HLA typing covered class I and class II loci at four-digit resolution. Typing coverage varied by locus: roughly 629-640 donors for A, B, C, DRB1 and DQB1; 522 for DQA1; about 570 for DPA1; fewer than 480 for DPB1. Roughly 5 DR-DQ haplotypes were handled as single units for association and clustering, since linkage in the cohort was strong. Among roughly 400 genotyped donors of the cohort, an average of about 240,000 unique TCR beta nucleotide sequences were sequenced per donor, 15% to 20% of them non-productive. Results and caveats for the whole study, not just this receptor: A later analysis associated 15,000 to 20,000 TCR beta sequences with specific HLA alleles at a false discovery rate of 0.05. Because counts were too low, approximately 15 rarely observed V segments, including chromosome 9 orphons, were excluded from the earlier analysis of roughly 580 of the donors. In a later analysis, TCR association rates were found to vary across HLA loci, with the most associated TCRs seen for DRB1 alleles and the fewest for HLA-C alleles. Only TCR beta chains were sequenced in this cohort, and the absence of alpha or paired-chain data limited detectable features. Because HLA typing was unavailable for some donors at each locus, only the typed subset was used in association tests. Some IMGT-functional V segments, including TRBV6-2 and TRBV6-3, could not be told apart with the 87-base-pair reads, so those segments were excluded. V-gene and J-gene trimming of TCR beta chains was associated with a missense DCLRE1C variant in a later genetic analysis, and the association was replicated in an independent cohort. A further reported finding was that TCR beta sequences accurately predicted the HLA-A and HLA-B alleles for most subjects in the first cohort. An earlier analysis of approximately 500 of the donors showed that most TCR beta V segments appeared in productive rearrangements either about 87% or about 30% of the time, which broadly matched IMGT annotations. It was suggested by the authors that the approach could potentially be generalized to other disease states and immunological phenotypes. Correlated functional status among segregating V segments might be attributable to linkage disequilibrium, but an unknown experimental factor could not be ruled out. Most TCR sequences were observed very rarely across donors, whereas some public TCRs were present in many individuals. Immune exposure information for the cohort was limited to CMV serostatus. Several of the top co-occurrence clusters appeared to be linked to parvovirus B19, influenza, CMV and Epstein-Barr virus, according to a later analysis. A total of fewer than 200 TCR beta chains were listed by the study as associated with cytomegalovirus. Roughly uniform sequencing depth across donors was assumed in presence/absence analyses, although this assumption may not hold. In a later genetic analysis, fewer N-insertions in productive TCRs were reported among donors in an Asian-associated ancestry cluster than the roughly 640-donor mean. In a later analysis, HLA-associated TCR beta chains showed more clonal expansion and lower generation probabilities than non-associated chains that were equally common. A cluster of highly shared sequence variants was judged likely to be a technical artifact of the sequencing pipeline. Most CMV-associated TCR beta chains appeared to be HLA-restricted in a later analysis, and the HLA associations seemed to be driven largely by CMV exposure. The classifier was reported to diagnose cytomegalovirus status with high specificity and sensitivity in both the original cohort and the validation cohort. In vitro tests confirmed that a few of the cytomegalovirus-associated TCR beta chains recognize cytomegalovirus antigens. Strong co-occurrence of HLA alleles, especially DR and DQ, made assigning TCR associations to individual alleles difficult.

Libraries were prepared through the immunoSEQ multiplex PCR assay. The multiplex PCR relied on a mix of 60 forward primers for TCR Vbeta segments and 13 reverse primers for TCR Jbeta segments. The CDR3 region of rearranged TCR beta genes was amplified from genomic DNA with a multiplex PCR assay. The amplified TCR beta libraries were sequenced on the Illumina HiSeq System as 87-base-pair reads. The study's own analysis went as follows. In a later analysis, tens of millions of unique TCR beta chains were counted across the roughly 670 repertoires, and some 10 million of these chains were shared by at least two donors. Raw reads were error-corrected and collapsed into unique sequences with a nearest-neighbor algorithm that merged closely related sequences to remove PCR and sequencing errors. V, D and J gene segments were assigned by aligning CDR3 sequences to IMGT reference sequences. For a sequence to be retained, at least a six-nucleotide match to both a V gene segment and a J gene segment was required. A rearrangement counted as productive if the CDR3 had no stop codons and remained in frame with V and J, and every other rearrangement counted as non-productive. Following IMGT convention, CDR3 was defined as the stretch from the second conserved V-encoded cysteine to the conserved J-encoded phenylalanine. In an earlier analysis of around 640 of the donors, sequences lacking an unambiguous match to a single V gene segment were excluded. In an earlier analysis of around 590 of the donors, a V segment was called functional when productive rearrangements were above 56.7%, and segregating when the standard deviation between donors exceeded 5%. A statistical classification framework was built for diagnosing cytomegalovirus status from the catalog of TCR beta chain sequences. V and J gene assignment, in a later analysis, came from comparing TCR nucleotide sequences with IMGT/GENE-DB human TR gene sequences. The TCRdist pipeline was used in a later analysis to assign CDR3 sequences and most-parsimonious VDJ recombination scenarios. A later analysis defined each TCR beta chain by its CDR3 amino acid sequence plus V-gene family, and excluded reads lacking a unique V-gene family. In a later analysis, around 650 highly shared, low-generation-probability nucleotide sequences were removed to address suspected cross-contamination and a sequencing artifact. In a later analysis, a clonal expansion index for each public chain was calculated from normalized within-repertoire ranks of inferred template counts. In a later analysis, generation probabilities were computed using a VDJ recombination model fitted to out-of-frame rearrangements, and the results were checked against IGoR. In a later analysis, hypergeometric tests were used to score TCR-TCR, TCR-HLA and TCR-CMV co-occurrence, with a repertoire-size bias correction applied to TCR pairs. A later analysis estimated false discovery rates by permuting HLA or CMV assignments 20 times. In a later analysis, co-occurring TCRs were grouped using DBSCAN, with TCRdist sequence similarity added in when clustering inside HLA-allele-positive subsets. Repertoires with fewer than 30,000 or more than 120,000 public chains were left out of co-occurrence clustering, as were about 5 repertoires with anomalous nucleotide sharing. TCRdb retrieved this table from immuneACCESS and kept in-frame rearrangements only. Not all clones are present; in checked studies, unresolved V genes account for under half, and no reason is known for the remainder. V, J and clone size are those of that table, while D and trimming were read from the DNA. The sample has 70,000 or so clones on record, over 75% of them singletons. The ten largest clones represent about 12% of the sample.

Note on this clone: Its antigen is unknown. Base quality data are lacking; no much larger clone is found one base away.

As encoded in the germline V gene, CDR1 is MDHEN while CDR2 is SYDVKM. Relative to germline, V is 3 bases shorter and J is 0 bases shorter, with 11 bases between their ends. From cysteine to phenylalanine, the CDR3 is 15 amino acids long. The kept DNA is CDR3 alone, 45 bases in frame from the first base. In total, roughly 710 healthy bone marrow donors made up the cohort. All cohort members were sampled while nominally healthy, although unrecorded immune exposures were likely present. The donor tested CMV seropositive and was one of the 289 seropositive cohort members. Each donor provided a peripheral blood sample, and peripheral blood mononuclear cells were used for TCR beta sequencing. The Qiagen DNeasy Blood Extraction Kit was used to extract genomic DNA from the blood cell samples.

This clonotype was sampled from a woman younger than 45 in good health and CMV-seropositive. The chain uses TRBV28 and TRBJ1-2; too little of a D gene remains to name it. Sample: PBMCs. The nucleotide sequence reads as follows: TGTGCCAGCAGTTTTTCTCTATCGACTAACTATGGCTACACCTTC. It translates as CASSFSLSTNYGYTF.